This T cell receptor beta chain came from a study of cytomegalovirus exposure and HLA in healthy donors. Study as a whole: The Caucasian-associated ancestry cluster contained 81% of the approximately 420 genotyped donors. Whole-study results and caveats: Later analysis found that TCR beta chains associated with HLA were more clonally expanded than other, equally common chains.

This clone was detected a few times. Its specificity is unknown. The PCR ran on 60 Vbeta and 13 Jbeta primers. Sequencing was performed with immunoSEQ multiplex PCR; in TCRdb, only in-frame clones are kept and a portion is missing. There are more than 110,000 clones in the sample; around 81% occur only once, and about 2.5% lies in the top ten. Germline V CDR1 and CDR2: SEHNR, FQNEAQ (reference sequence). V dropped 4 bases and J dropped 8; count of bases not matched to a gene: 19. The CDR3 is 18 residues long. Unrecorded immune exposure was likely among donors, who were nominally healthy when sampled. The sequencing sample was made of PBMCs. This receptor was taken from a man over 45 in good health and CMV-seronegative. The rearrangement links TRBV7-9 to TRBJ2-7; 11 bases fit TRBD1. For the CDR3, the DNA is TGTGCCAGCAGCTCATCCGGACAGGGGGCTGAATTCATGCTACAGCAGTACTTC. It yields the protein CASSSSGQGAEFMLQQYF.